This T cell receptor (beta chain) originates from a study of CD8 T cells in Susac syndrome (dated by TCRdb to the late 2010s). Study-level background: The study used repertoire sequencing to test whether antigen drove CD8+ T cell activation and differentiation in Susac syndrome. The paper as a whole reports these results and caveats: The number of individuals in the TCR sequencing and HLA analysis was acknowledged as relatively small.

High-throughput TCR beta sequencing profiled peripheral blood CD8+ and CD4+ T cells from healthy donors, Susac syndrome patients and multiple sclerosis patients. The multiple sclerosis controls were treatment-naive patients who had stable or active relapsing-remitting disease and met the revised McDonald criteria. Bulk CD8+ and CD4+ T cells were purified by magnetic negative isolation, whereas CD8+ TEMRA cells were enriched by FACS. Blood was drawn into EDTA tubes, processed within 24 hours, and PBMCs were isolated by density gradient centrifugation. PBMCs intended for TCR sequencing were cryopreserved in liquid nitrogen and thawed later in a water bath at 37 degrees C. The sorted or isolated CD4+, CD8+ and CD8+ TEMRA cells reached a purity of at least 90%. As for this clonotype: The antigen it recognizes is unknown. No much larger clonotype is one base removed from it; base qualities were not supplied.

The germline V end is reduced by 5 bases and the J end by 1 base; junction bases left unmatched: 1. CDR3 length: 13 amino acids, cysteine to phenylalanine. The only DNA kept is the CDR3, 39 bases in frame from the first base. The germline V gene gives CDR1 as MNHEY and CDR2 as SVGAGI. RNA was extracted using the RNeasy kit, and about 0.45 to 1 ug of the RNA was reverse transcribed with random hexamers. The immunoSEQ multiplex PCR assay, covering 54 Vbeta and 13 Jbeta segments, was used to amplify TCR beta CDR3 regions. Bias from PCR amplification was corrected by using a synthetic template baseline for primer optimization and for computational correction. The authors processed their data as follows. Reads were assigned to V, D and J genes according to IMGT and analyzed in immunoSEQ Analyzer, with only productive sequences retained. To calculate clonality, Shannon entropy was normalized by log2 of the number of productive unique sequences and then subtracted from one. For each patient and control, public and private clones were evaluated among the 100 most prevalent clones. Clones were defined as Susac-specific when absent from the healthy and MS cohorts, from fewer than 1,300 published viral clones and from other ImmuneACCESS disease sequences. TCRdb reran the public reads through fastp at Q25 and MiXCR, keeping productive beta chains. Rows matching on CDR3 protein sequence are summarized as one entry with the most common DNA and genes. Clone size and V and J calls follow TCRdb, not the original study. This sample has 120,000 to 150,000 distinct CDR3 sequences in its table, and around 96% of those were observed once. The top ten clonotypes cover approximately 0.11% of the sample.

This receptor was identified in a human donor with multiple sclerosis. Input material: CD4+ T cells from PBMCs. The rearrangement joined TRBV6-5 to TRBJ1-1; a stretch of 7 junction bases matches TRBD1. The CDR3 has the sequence CASSDRANTEAFF. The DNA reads TGTGCCAGCAGTGACAGGGCGAACACTGAAGCTTTCTTT.